The entry that follows covers one TCR beta chain sequence. V lost 1 base to trimming and J lost 7 bases; unmatched junction nucleotides: 3. The V gene's germline CDR1 is GTSNPN and CDR2 SVGIG (reference sequence). The length of the CDR3 is 13 residues. This entry is derived from a study of type 1 regulatory T cells. On the study more broadly: T-allo10 is an in vitro-generated, Tr1-enriched CD4 T cell product specific for alloantigen.

TCRdb re-analysed the reads in MiXCR, keeping a single row per CDR3 protein. The sample lists about 18,000 distinct CDR3 sequences, about a tenth occurring once. The sample was CD4+ T cells, either the whole sample or a sorted fraction (not recorded which). The gene calls are TRBV30 and TRBJ2-1; TRBD1 agrees at 8 bases. The TCR comes from a human donor in good health. CDR3 in amino acids: CAWSGQGANEQFF. CDR3 DNA sequence: TGTGCCTGGAGTGGCCAGGGGGCAAATGAGCAGTTCTTC.